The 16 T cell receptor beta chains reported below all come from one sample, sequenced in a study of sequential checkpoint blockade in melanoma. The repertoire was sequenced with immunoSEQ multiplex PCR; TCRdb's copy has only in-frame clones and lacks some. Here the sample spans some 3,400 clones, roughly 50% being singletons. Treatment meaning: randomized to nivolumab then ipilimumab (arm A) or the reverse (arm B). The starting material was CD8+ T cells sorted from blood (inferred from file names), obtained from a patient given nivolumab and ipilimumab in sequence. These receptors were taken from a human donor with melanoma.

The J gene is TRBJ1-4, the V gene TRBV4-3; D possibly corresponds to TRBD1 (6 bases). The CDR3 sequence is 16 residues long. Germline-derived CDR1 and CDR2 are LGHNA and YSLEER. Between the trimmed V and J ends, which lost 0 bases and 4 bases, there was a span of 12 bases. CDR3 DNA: TGCGCCAGCAGCCAAGACCGACAGGTCCTTAATGAAAAACTGTTTTTT. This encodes CASSQDRQVLNEKLFF.

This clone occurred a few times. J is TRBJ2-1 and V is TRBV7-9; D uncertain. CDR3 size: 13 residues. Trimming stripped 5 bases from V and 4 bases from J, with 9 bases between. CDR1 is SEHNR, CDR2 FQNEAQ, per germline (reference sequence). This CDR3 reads CASSPTPYNEQFF. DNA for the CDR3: TGTGCCAGCAGCCCGACTCCTTACAATGAGCAGTTCTTC.

This chain's CDR3 is CASSLYGKGTEAFF. CDR3 sequence (DNA): TGCGCCAGCAGCTTGTACGGGAAAGGTACTGAAGCTTTCTTT. This chain joins TRBV5-1 and TRBJ1-1; unclear D gene. The CDR3 has 14 residues. Trimming cost V 1 base and J 5 bases, with 12 bases left between them. The germline gives CDR1 SGHRS, CDR2 YFSETQ.

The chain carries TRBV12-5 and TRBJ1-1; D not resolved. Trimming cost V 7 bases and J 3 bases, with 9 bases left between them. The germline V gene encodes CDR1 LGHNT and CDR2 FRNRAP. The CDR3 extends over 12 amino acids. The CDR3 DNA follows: TGTGCTAGTGAAAATTATTACACTGAAGCTTTCTTT. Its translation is CASENYYTEAFF.

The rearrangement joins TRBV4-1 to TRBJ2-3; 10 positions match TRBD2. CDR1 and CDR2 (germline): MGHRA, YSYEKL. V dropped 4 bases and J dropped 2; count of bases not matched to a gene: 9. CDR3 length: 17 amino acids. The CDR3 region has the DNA TGCGCCAGCAGCCCGTCGGGACTAGCGACACTCACAGATACGCAGTATTTT. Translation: CASSPSGLATLTDTQYF.

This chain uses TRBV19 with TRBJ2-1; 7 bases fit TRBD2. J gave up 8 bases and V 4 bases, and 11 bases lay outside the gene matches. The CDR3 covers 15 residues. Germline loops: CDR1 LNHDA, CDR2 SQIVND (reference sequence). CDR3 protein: CASSNWAGDPHEQFF. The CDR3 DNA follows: TGTGCCAGTAGTAATTGGGCGGGAGACCCCCATGAGCAGTTCTTC.

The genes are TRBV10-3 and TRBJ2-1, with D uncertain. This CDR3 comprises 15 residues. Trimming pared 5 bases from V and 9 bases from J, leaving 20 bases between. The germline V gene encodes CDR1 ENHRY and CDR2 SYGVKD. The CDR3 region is CAISNGYAGSGEQFF. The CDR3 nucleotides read TGTGCCATCAGTAATGGGTATGCCGGGTCCGGTGAGCAGTTCTTC.

Here the CDR3 reads CASRDPQGATGANVLTF. CDR3 sequence (DNA): TGTGCCAGCAGGGACCCGCAGGGGGCTACAGGGGCCAACGTCCTGACTTTC. The chain recombines TRBV2 with TRBJ2-6; 8 bases are shared with TRBD1. The CDR3 totals 17 residues. V lost 6 bases to trimming and J lost 4 bases; unmatched junction nucleotides: 11. Per germline, CDR1 SNHLY and CDR2 FYNNEI.

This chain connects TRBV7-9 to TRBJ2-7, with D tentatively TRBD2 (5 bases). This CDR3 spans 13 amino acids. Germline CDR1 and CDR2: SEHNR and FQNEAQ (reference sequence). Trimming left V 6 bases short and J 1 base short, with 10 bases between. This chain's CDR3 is CASRPRDSYEQYF. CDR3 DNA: TGTGCCAGCAGGCCTCGGGATTCCTACGAGCAGTACTTC.

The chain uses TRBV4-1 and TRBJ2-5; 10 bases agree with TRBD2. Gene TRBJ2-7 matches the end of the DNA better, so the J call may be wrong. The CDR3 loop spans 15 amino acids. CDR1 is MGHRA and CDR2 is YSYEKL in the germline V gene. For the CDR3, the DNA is TGCGCCAGCAGCCAAGCTAGCGGGAGCTCCTACGAGCAGTACTTC. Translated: CASSQASGSSYEQYF.

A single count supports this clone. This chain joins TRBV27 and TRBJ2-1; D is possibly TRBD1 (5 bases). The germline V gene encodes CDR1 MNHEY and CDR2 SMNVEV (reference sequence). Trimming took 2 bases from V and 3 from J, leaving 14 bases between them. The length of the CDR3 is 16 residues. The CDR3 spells CASSLESVRGYNEQFF. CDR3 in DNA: TGTGCCAGCAGTTTAGAGTCGGTAAGGGGCTACAATGAGCAGTTCTTC.

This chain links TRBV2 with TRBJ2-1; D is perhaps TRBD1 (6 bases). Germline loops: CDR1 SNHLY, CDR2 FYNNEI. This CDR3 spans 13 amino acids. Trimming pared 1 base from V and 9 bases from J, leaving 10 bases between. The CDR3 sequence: CASSEGQASEQFF. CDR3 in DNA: TGTGCCAGCAGTGAAGGACAGGCGAGTGAGCAGTTCTTC.

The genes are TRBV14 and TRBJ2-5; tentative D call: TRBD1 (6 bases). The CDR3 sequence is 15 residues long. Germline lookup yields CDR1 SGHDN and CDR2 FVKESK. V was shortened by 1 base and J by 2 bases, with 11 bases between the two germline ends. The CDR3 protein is CASSQGTALQETQYF. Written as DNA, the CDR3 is TGTGCCAGCAGCCAAGGGACAGCCCTACAAGAGACCCAGTACTTC.

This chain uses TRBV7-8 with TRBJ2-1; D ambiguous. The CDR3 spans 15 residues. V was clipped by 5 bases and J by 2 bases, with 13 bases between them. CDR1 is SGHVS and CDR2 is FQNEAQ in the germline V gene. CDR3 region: CASSPVSVTYNEQFF. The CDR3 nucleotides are TGTGCCAGCAGCCCCGTATCGGTTACCTACAATGAGCAGTTCTTC.

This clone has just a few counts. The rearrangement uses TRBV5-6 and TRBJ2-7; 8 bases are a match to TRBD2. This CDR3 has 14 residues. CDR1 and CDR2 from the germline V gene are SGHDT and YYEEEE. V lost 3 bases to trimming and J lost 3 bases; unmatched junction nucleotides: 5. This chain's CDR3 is CASSSAGTSYEQYF. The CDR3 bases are TGTGCCAGCAGCTCGGCCGGGACTAGCTACGAGCAGTACTTC.

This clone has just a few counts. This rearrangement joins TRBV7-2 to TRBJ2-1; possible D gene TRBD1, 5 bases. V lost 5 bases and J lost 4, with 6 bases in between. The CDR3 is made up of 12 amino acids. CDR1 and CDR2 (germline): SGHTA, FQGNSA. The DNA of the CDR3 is TGTGCCAGCAGCAGACAGTACAATGAGCAGTTCTTC. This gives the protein CASSRQYNEQFF.